The clone carrying this T cell receptor (beta chain) was seen at least ten times. As yet, its antigen is unknown. CDR3 length: 17 amino acids. CDR1 is MDHEN, CDR2 SYDVKM, per germline. J lost 5 bases, V lost 7 bases, and 12 bases had no gene match. This specimen comes from a study of T cells in Graves' hyperthyroidism and ophthalmopathy. Regarding the study as a whole: Most expanded thyroid clonotypes above 0.001 also appeared in blood.

Template material for amplifying TCR beta CDR3 regions consisted of RNA transcripts. A set of HTBI primers served as the primers for a first-round RT-PCR of the TCR CDR3. From the multiplex PCR reads, TCRdb called clonotypes with MiXCR, one entry per CDR3 protein. This table has about 600,000 distinct CDR3 sequences, approximately 14% appearing once. The source is a woman aged 18-29 years with Graves' ophthalmopathy. This chain uses TRBV28 with TRBJ2-2, with 11 nucleotides matching TRBD1. The sequenced sample was blood. CDR3 sequence: CASNYNTGQGATGELFF. CDR3 DNA sequence: TGTGCCAGCAATTATAACACCGGACAGGGGGCAACCGGGGAGCTGTTTTTT.